This T cell receptor beta chain derives from a study of shared clonotypes between healthy human individuals. Method: immunoSEQ multiplex PCR; TCRdb's copy keeps in-frame clones and lacks some. The sample records roughly 1.4 million clones, around 98.5% being singletons. Donation came from healthy HIV-negative adults that had no recent acute infections or vaccinations. This TCR was sampled from a man aged 25 to 45 in good health. The specimen was naive CD4+ T cells sorted from blood. The subset was: CD45RA+ positively selected.

For the CDR3, the DNA is TGTGCCAGCAGTTTAATCCTAGCGGGAGGACCGGGCACAGATACGCAGTATTTT. It is translated as CASSLILAGGPGTDTQYF. This chain links TRBV28 with TRBJ2-3; TRBD2 matches 11 bases. This CDR3 is built from 18 residues. With V trimmed by 2 bases and J by 1 base, 8 bases remained unmatched. The germline CDR1 and CDR2 sequences are MDHEN and SYDVKM.